The 13 T cell receptor beta chains reported below all come from one sample, sequenced in a study of spatial heterogeneity in lung cancer. TCRdb itself ran the 5' RACE reads through MiXCR, one entry per CDR3 protein. Of over 8,500 distinct CDR3 sequences listed, roughly an eighth are singletons. Their specific antigens are unknown. Study observations and caveats: Tumoral mutation counts were tracked by counts of expanded intratumoral alpha and beta TCRs.

The time point was: sample taken at primary tumor resection. Here the sequenced sample was lung tumor tissue, taken at surgery. These receptors were obtained from a male donor with early-stage non-small cell lung cancer.

Concerning this clonotype: With the library built for alpha chains, this beta chain is off target and its frequency is not meaningful. CDR3 loop: CASSIGSSGYNEQFF. DNA of the CDR3: TGCGCCAGCAGCATTGGATCTAGCGGGTACAATGAGCAGTTCTTC. The chain carries TRBV5-1 and TRBJ2-1, with TRBD2 identical over 8 bases. Trimming removed 4 bases from V and 4 bases from J; junction bases left unmatched: 7. CDR1 SGHRS and CDR2 YFSETQ come from the germline V gene. The CDR3 contains 15 residues.

This clonotype was picked up many times. As an off-target read in a library built for alpha chains, this beta chain has a frequency of little significance. The chain combines TRBV24-1 with TRBJ1-2; a weak D match, TRBD1 (5 bases). V lost 4 bases, J lost 8 bases, and 19 bases lay in between. This CDR3 contains 15 residues. Germline CDR1 and CDR2: KGHDR and SFDVKD. CDR3 bases: TGTGCCACCAGTGAACCGGGACTTCCGACGGAAGGCTACACCTTC. Amino acids: CATSEPGLPTEGYTF.

This clonotype was seen at least ten times. This beta chain is off target for a library built for alpha chains, so its abundance means little. V is TRBV10-3 and J is TRBJ1-1; D is possibly TRBD1 (6 bases). The CDR3 extends over 14 amino acids. Trimming removed 4 bases from V and 1 base from J, with 10 bases in between. Germline V gene data show CDR1 as ENHRY and CDR2 as SYGVKD. CDR3 in amino acids: CAISVRGRNTEAFF. The CDR3, as DNA: TGTGCCATCAGTGTCAGGGGACGGAACACTGAAGCTTTCTTT.

This clonotype occurred many times. Because the library targeted alpha chains, this beta chain is an off-target read whose size means little. J is TRBJ1-2 and V is TRBV13, with 8 bases that match TRBD1. The V and J ends lost 3 bases and 4 bases, in that order; junction bases with no gene match: 25. The CDR3 has 21 residues. Germline CDR1 reads PRHDT; CDR2 reads FYEKMQ (reference sequence). The CDR3 nucleotides are TGTGCCAGCAGCTTGTACCCCGCGGTGCGCCCCGGACAGGGCATTGGCTATGGCTACACCTTC. This translates into CASSLYPAVRPGQGIGYGYTF.

There are many counts of this clonotype. As an off-target read in a library built for alpha chains, this beta chain has a frequency of little significance. This chain joins TRBV7-9 and TRBJ2-7, with D unresolved. Trimming took off 1 base at V and 3 bases at J, with 13 bases between the two ends. The CDR3 sequence is 15 residues long. In germline, CDR1 is SEHNR, CDR2 FQNEAQ (reference sequence). CDR3 protein: CASSLGQGIYYEQYF. CDR3 bases: TGTGCCAGCAGCTTAGGCCAAGGGATTTACTACGAGCAGTACTTC.

This clonotype is labeled medium-sized. This beta chain turned up in a library designed for alpha chains; as an off-target read, its abundance says little. The chain links TRBV6-5 to TRBJ2-1; 12 bases match TRBD2. CDR1 is MNHEY and CDR2 is SVGAGI in the germline V gene. The CDR3 is 17 amino acids. Germline trimming cut 6 bases from V and 5 bases from J; bases unmatched to any gene: 11. CDR3 in DNA: TGTGCCAGCAGCCCCCAACCGACTAGCGGGAGAAACAATGAGCAGTTCTTC. Translated: CASSPQPTSGRNNEQFF.

This clonotype was counted at least ten times. Since the library was made to target alpha chains, this beta chain is a stray read and its abundance is not meaningful. The rearrangement links TRBV10-3 to TRBJ1-1; unclear D gene. V lost 3 bases to trimming and J lost 6 bases, with 11 bases between them. Looked up from germline, CDR1 is ENHRY and CDR2 is SYGVKD. There are 13 residues in the CDR3. CDR3: CAISDGYISEAFF. CDR3 DNA sequence: TGTGCCATCAGTGATGGGTACATCTCTGAAGCTTTCTTT.

This clonotype was seen many times. This beta chain is a stray read from a library made for alpha chains; its abundance is not meaningful. The chain employs TRBV7-2 and TRBJ2-2; no reliable D call. The V gene lost 2 bases and the J gene lost 10 bases, with 5 bases spanning the gap. Germline CDR1 reads SGHTA; CDR2 reads FQGNSA. The CDR3 consists of 11 residues. The CDR3 DNA reads as TGTGCCAGCAGCTTATTCGCGGAGCTGTTTTTT. It translates to CASSLFAELFF.

This clonotype was detected ten times or more. This beta chain came through as a stray read in a library set up for alpha chains, and its size says little. The genes are TRBV5-6 and TRBJ2-2; 10 bases are shared with TRBD2. J was trimmed by 4 bases and V by 2 bases; bases with no gene match: 5. This CDR3 is 16 amino acids long. The germline CDR1 and CDR2 sequences are SGHDT and YYEEEE. The CDR3 here is CASSFGIAGGTGELFF. CDR3 nucleotides: TGTGCCAGCAGCTTCGGGATAGCGGGAGGCACCGGGGAGCTGTTTTTT.

The sample holds many counts of this clonotype. This beta chain lies outside the target of a library built for alpha chains; its clone size means little. This sequence joins TRBV27 and TRBJ2-3; 7 positions agree with TRBD2. Germline assignment: CDR1 MNHEY and CDR2 SMNVEV (reference sequence). The V gene end was trimmed by 5 bases and the J gene end by 4 bases; junction bases not matched to a gene: 6. This CDR3 has 14 amino acids. Here the CDR3 DNA reads TGTGCCAGCAGTCCAGCGGGATACGCAGATACGCAGTATTTT. This sequence encodes CASSPAGYADTQYF.

This clonotype occurred many times. For a library built for alpha chains, this beta chain is a stray read; little rests on its size. CDR3 loop: CSAQGGTPNEQYF. CDR3 DNA sequence: TGCAGCGCCCAAGGCGGGACACCCAACGAGCAGTACTTC. V is TRBV29-1 and J is TRBJ2-7; the D call may be TRBD1 or TRBD2 (6 bases each). The ends were cut back, 7 bases at V and 5 bases at J, with 18 bases in the middle. The CDR3 covers 13 residues. In germline, CDR1 is SQVTM, CDR2 ANQGSEA.

This clonotype was counted ten times or more. With the library built for alpha chains, this beta chain is off target and its frequency is not meaningful. The chain has TRBV5-1 and TRBJ2-5, with TRBD2 matching 12 bases. V was clipped by 0 bases and J by 4 bases; unmatched bases: 7. Germline assignment: CDR1 SGHRS and CDR2 YFSETQ. The CDR3 has 17 residues. The CDR3 spells CASSLGLAGVGGETQYF. The DNA for the CDR3 is TGCGCCAGCAGCTTGGGACTAGCGGGAGTCGGGGGAGAGACCCAGTACTTC.

This clonotype has a count of ten or more. This beta chain is a stray sequence in a library constructed for alpha chains; its clone size is not meaningful. The genes are TRBV6-5 and TRBJ1-2; D gene unclear. Trimming removed 6 bases from V and 4 bases from J, with 18 bases in between. Per germline, CDR1 MNHEY and CDR2 SVGAGI. The CDR3 consists of 15 residues. As DNA, the CDR3 is TGTGCCAGCAGGACTCGTCAGAGAACGACCTATGGCTACACCTTC. Protein product: CASRTRQRTTYGYTF.